This TCR beta chain originates from a study of CD8+ T cells in alopecia areata. Notes on the study in general: In scalp samples, resident alphabeta T cells of normal skin are also sequenced.

The trim removed 8 bases at V and 8 bases at J, leaving 5 bases unmatched. The CDR3 covers 11 residues. Germline lookup yields CDR1 SNHLY and CDR2 FYNNEI. With respect to this clone: Its antigen is as yet unknown.

Collected material from alopecia areata patients comprised lesional scalp punch biopsies and peripheral blood. The researchers isolated CD4+ and CD8+ T cells from PBMCs by sorting. In each case, RNA was isolated and then reverse transcribed into cDNA as the sequencing template. This table comes from immunoSEQ multiplex PCR, and its TCRdb copy is limited to in-frame clones, with some not included. Of 150,000 to 200,000 clones listed, about 72% are singletons. The rearrangement links TRBV2 to TRBJ1-2, with 7 bases fitting TRBD1. Sequences were derived from CD8+ T cells sorted from blood, sampled at week 0. The source of this sequence is a human donor with alopecia areata. This chain's CDR3 is CASYDREGYTF. The CDR3 DNA is TGTGCCAGCTACGACAGGGAGGGCTACACCTTC.